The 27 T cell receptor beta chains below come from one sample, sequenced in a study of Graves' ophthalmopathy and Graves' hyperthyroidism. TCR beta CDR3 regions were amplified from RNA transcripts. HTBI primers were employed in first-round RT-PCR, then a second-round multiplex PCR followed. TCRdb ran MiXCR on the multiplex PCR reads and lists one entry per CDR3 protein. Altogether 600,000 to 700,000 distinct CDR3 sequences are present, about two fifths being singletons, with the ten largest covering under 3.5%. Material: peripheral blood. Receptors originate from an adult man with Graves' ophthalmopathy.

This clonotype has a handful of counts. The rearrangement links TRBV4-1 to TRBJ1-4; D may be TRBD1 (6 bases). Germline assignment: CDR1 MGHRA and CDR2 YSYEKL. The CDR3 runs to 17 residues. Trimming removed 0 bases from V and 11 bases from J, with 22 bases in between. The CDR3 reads CASSQDTRGQGTGKLFF. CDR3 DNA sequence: TGCGCCAGCAGCCAAGATACCCGGGGGCAGGGGACTGGGAAACTGTTTTTT.

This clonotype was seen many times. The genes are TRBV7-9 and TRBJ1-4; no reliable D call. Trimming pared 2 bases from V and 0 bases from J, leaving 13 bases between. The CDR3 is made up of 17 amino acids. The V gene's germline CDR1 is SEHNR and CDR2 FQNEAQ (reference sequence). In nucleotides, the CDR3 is TGTGCCAGCAGCTTATCTGGGGTCCTTTCAACTAATGAAAAACTGTTTTTT. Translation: CASSLSGVLSTNEKLFF.

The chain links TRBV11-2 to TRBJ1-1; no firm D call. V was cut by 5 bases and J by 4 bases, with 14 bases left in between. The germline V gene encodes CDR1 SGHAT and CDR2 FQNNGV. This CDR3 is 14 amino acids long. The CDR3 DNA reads TGTGCCAGCAGCGGACTCCGGTTCGGCACTGAAGCTTTCTTT. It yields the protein CASSGLRFGTEAFF.

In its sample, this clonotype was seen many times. The CDR3, as DNA: TGTGCCAGCAGCGCAGAAAACAGGTGGGGGAACACTGAAGCTTTCTTT. Protein product: CASSAENRWGNTEAFF. J is TRBJ1-1 and V is TRBV9; D is perhaps TRBD1 (5 bases). Germline V CDR1 and CDR2: SGDLS, YYNGEE. The V gene lost 3 bases and the J gene lost 1 base, with 16 bases spanning the gap. The CDR3 extends over 16 amino acids.

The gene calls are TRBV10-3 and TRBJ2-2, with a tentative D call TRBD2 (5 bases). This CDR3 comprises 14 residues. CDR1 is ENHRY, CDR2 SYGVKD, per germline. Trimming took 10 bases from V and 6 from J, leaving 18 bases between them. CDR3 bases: TGTGCCAGCAGCCAGAGGAGGCCGGCCGGGGAGCTGTTTTTT. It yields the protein CASSQRRPAGELFF.

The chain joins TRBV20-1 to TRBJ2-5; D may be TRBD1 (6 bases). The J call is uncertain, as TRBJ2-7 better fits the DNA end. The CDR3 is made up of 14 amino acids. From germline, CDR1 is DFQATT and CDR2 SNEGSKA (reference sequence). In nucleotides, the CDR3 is TGCAGTGCTAGAAACAGGGAAAACTGGGGCGAGCAGTACTTC. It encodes CSARNRENWGEQYF.

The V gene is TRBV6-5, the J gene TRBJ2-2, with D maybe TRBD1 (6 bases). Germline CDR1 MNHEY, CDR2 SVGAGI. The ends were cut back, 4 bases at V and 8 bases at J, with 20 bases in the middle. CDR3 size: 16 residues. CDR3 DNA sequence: TGTGCCAGCAGTTTTGTGCGAGGACAGCCAAAAGGGGAGCTGTTTTTT. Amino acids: CASSFVRGQPKGELFF.

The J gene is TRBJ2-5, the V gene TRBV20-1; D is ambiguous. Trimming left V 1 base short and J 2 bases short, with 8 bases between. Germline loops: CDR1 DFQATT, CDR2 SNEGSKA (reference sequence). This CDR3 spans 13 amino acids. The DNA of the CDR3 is TGCAGTGCTAGAGGGACCGTACAAGAGACCCAGTACTTC. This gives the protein CSARGTVQETQYF.

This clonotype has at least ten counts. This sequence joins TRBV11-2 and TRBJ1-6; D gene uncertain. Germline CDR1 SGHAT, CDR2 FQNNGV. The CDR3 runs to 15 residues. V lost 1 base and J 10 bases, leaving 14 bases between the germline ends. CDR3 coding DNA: TGTGCCAGCAGCTTAGGTGCGGGATCAGGATCACCCCTCCACTTT. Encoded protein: CASSLGAGSGSPLHF.

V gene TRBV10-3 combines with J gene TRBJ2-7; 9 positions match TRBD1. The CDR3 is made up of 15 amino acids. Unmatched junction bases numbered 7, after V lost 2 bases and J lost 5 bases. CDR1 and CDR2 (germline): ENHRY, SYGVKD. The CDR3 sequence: CAISEARTGEDEQYF. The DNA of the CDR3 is TGTGCCATCAGTGAGGCTCGGACAGGGGAGGACGAGCAGTACTTC.

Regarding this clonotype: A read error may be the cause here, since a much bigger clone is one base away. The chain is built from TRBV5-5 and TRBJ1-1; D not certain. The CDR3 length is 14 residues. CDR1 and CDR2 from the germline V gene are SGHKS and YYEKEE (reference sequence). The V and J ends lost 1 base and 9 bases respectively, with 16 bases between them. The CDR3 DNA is TGTGCCAGCAGCTTGTTAACTATGGGCCTTAAAGCTTTCTTT. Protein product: CASSLLTMGLKAFF.

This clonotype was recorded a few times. CDR3: CASSLEMLGEASGYTF. CDR3 DNA sequence: TGTGCCAGCAGCTTAGAGATGCTGGGGGAGGCCTCTGGCTACACCTTC. The chain joins TRBV11-3 to TRBJ1-2, with D maybe TRBD1 (5 bases). Germline V gene sequence: CDR1 SGHNT, CDR2 YENEEA. The CDR3 covers 16 residues. Trimming took off 0 bases at V and 7 bases at J, with 18 bases between the two ends. The whole variable domain, remainder taken from reference TRBV11-3 and TRBJ1-2, is EAGVVQSPRYKIIEKKQPVAFWCNPISGHNTLYWYLQNLGQGPELLIRYENEEAVDDSQLPKDRFSAERLKGVDSTLKIQPAELGDSAVYLCASSLEMLGEASGYTFGSGTRLTVV.

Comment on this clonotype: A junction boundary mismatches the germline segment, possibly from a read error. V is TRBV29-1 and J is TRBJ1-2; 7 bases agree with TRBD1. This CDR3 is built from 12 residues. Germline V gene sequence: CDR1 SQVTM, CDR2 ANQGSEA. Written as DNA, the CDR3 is TGCAGCCTTGACAGGGACGACTATGGCTACACCTTC. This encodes CSLDRDDYGYTF.

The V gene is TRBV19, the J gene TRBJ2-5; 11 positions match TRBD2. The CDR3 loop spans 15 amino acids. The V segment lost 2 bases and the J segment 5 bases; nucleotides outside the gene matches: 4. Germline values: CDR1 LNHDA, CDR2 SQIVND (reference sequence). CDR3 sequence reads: CASSILAGGGETQYF. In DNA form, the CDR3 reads TGTGCCAGTAGTATACTAGCGGGGGGAGGGGAGACCCAGTACTTC.

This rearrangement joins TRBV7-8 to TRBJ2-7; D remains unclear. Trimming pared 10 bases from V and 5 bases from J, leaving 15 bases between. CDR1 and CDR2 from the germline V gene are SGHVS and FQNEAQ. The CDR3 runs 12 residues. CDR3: CAISYYPDEQYF. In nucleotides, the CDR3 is TGTGCCATCAGTTACTACCCGGACGAGCAGTACTTC.

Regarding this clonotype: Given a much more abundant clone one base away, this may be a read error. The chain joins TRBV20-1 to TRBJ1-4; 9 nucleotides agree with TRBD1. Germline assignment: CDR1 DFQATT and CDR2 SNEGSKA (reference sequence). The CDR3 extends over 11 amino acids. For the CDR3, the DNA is TGCAGTGCCCCCGCCGGGACAGGGATGATTTTT. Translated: CSAPAGTGMIF.

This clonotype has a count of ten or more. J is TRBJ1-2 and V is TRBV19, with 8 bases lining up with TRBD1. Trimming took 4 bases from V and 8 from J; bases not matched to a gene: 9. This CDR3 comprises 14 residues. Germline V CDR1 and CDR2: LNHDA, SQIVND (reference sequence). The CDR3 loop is CASSRPDRGVGYTF. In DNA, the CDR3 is TGTGCCAGTAGTAGACCTGACAGGGGCGTCGGCTACACCTTC.

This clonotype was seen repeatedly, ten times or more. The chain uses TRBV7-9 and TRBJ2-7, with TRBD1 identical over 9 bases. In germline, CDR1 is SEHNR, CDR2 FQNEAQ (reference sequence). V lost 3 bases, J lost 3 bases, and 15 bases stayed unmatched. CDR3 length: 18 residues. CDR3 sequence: CASSLGPRLGQGVYEQYF. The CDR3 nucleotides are TGTGCCAGCAGCTTGGGCCCTCGACTGGGACAGGGAGTCTACGAGCAGTACTTC.

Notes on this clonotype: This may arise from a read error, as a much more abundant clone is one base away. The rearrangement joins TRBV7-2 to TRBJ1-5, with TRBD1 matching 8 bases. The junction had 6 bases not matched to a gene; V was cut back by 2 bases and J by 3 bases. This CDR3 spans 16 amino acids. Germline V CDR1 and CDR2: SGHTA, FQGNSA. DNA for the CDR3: TGTGCCAGCAGCTTAAGGACAGGGAGTGCCAATCAGCCCCAGCATTTT. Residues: CASSLRTGSANQPQHF.

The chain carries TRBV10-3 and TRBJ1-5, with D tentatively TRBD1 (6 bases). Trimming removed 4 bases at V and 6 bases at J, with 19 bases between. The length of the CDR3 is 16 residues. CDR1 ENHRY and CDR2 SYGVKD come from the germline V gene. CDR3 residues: CAISAADGGKGQPQHF. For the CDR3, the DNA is TGTGCCATCAGTGCCGCGGACGGGGGCAAGGGTCAGCCCCAGCATTTT.

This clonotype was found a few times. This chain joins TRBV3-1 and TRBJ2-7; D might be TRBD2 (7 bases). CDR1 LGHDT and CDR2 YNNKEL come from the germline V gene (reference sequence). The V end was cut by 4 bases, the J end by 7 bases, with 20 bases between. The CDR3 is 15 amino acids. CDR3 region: CASSLLAGAEREQYF. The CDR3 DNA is TGTGCCAGCAGCCTCTTGGCGGGGGCCGAACGGGAGCAGTACTTC.

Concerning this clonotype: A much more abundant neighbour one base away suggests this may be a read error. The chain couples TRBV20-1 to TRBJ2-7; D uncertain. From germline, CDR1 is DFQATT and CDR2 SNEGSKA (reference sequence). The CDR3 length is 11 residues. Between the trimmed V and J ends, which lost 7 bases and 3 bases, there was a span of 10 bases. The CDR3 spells CSVTPGYEQYF. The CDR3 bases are TGCAGTGTTACTCCGGGCTACGAGCAGTACTTC.

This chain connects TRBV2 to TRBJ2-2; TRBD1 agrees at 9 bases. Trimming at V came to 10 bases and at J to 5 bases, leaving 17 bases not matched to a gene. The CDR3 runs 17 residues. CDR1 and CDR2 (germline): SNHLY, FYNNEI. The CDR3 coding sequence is TGTGCCAATCCAAGGGGGGACAGGGCGTCGTGGACCGGGGAGCTGTTTTTT. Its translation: CANPRGDRASWTGELFF.

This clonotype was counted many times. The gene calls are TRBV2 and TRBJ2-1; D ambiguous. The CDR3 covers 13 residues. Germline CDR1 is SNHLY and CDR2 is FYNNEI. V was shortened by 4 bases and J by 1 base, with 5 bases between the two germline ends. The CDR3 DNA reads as TGTGCCAGCAGTGTAGGGTCCTACAATGAGCAGTTCTTC. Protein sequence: CASSVGSYNEQFF. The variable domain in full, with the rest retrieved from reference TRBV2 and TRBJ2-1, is EPEVTQTPSHQVTQMGQEVILRCVPISNHLYFYWYRQILGQKVEFLVSFYNNEISEKSEIFDDQFSVERPDGSNFTLKIRSTKLEDSAMYFCASSVGSYNEQFFGPGTRLTVL.

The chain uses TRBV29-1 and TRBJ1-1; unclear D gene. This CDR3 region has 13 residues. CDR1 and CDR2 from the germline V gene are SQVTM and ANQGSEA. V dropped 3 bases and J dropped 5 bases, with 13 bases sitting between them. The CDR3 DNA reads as TGCAGCGTTGAGGGGAGTCGGGGTACTGAAGCTTTCTTT. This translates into CSVEGSRGTEAFF.

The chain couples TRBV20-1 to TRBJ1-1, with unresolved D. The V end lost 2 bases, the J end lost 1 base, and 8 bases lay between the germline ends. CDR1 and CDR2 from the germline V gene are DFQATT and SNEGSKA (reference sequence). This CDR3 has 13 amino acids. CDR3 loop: CSARSITNTEAFF. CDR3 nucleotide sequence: TGCAGTGCTAGATCTATCACGAACACTGAAGCTTTCTTT.

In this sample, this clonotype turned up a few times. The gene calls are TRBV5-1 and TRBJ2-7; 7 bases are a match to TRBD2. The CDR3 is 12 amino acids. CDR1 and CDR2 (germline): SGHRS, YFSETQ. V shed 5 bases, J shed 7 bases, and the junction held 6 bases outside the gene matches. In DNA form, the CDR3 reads TGCGCCAGCAGACTTGTGGGGGGGGAGCAGTACTTC. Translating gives CASRLVGGEQYF. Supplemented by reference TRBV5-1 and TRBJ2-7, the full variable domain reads KAGVTQTPRYLIKTRGQQVTLSCSPISGHRSVSWYQQTPGQGLQFLFEYFSETQRNKGNFPGRFSGRQFSNSRSEMNVSTLELGDSALYLCASRLVGGEQYFGPGTRLTVT.